Shown below are 28 T cell receptor beta chains from a single sample sequenced in a study of human T cells and chemical hapten exposure. The time point was: patch test 1, 2 weeks after DPC sensitization. The treatment: therapeutic diphenylcyclopropenone sensitization with weekly scalp DPC. TCRdb reanalysed the RACE reads using MiXCR and keeps one entry per CDR3 protein. Of 65,000 to 85,000 distinct CDR3 sequences listed, approximately 10% are singletons. Source: whole blood, taken in connection with sensitization to the hapten diphenylcyclopropenone (DPC). The receptors originated from a woman in her fifties or sixties with alopecia areata. Some clones in this sample may be carry-over from other donors' samples.

This clonotype was picked up many times. The V gene is TRBV6-2 or TRBV6-3, the J gene TRBJ2-2, with unresolved D. CDR3 length: 11 amino acids. Trimming shortened V by 7 bases and J by 4 bases, and 4 bases separated the two germline ends. Germline V lookup: CDR1 MNHEY, CDR2 SVGEGT. CDR3 sequence: CASTLTGELFF. CDR3 bases: TGTGCCAGCACCCTCACCGGGGAGCTGTTTTTT.

The table lists this clonotype with a few counts. The genes are TRBV29-1 and TRBJ2-7, with 8 bases lining up with TRBD2. V was pared by 6 bases and J by 5 bases, with 6 bases of the junction left unmatched. The germline V gene encodes CDR1 SQVTM and CDR2 ANQGSEA. There are 12 residues in the CDR3. In DNA, the CDR3 is TGCAGCGTGGGGACTAGATACGACGAGCAGTACTTC. Protein: CSVGTRYDEQYF.

This clonotype was found a few times. The chain links TRBV25-1 to TRBJ1-6; D gene unclear. This CDR3 has 14 amino acids. The V and J ends lost 4 bases and 1 base respectively, with 5 bases between them. Germline lookup yields CDR1 MGHDK and CDR2 SYGVNS. The chain's CDR3 is CASSGLSYNSPLHF. CDR3 DNA sequence: TGTGCCAGCAGTGGGCTGTCCTATAATTCACCCCTCCACTTT.

This clonotype occurred many times. This chain links TRBV20-1 with TRBJ2-5, with 8 bases identical to TRBD1. The V gene's germline CDR1 is DFQATT and CDR2 SNEGSKA (reference sequence). The CDR3 totals 16 residues. The junction had 16 bases not matched to a gene; V was cut back by 5 bases and J by 5 bases. CDR3 DNA sequence: TGCAGTGCTGGACAGGGCGCACAGTTGAGCGGTGAGACCCAGTACTTC. Protein: CSAGQGAQLSGETQYF.

The CDR3 region is CASKGGGTNEKLFF. In nucleotides, the CDR3 is TGTGCCAGCAAAGGGGGGGGCACTAATGAAAAACTGTTTTTT. The chain employs TRBV7-9 and TRBJ1-4; D may be TRBD1 (6 bases). This CDR3 is built from 14 residues. V dropped 7 bases and J dropped 2 bases, with 11 bases sitting between them. The V gene's germline CDR1 is SEHNR and CDR2 FQNEAQ (reference sequence).

Details on this clonotype: This clone may be a read error of a much larger clone one base away. The genes are TRBV2 and TRBJ1-5, with D perhaps matching TRBD1 (6 bases). From germline, CDR1 is SNHLY and CDR2 FYNNEI. Deletions cut 10 bases from V and 4 bases from J, with 17 bases between. The CDR3 is made up of 14 amino acids. The CDR3 DNA reads as TGTGCCAACATGGGGGCAGGGCCTAATCAGCCCCAGCATTTT. Amino acids: CANMGAGPNQPQHF.

The table lists this clonotype with many counts. The chain recombines TRBV6-1 with TRBJ1-2, with 11 bases fitting TRBD1. V shed 11 bases, J shed 4 bases, and the junction held 0 bases outside the gene matches. Germline V lookup: CDR1 MNHNS, CDR2 SASEGT. This CDR3 contains 11 residues. CDR3 coding DNA: TGTGCCGGGACAGGGGGCTATGGCTACACCTTC. Its translation: CAGTGGYGYTF.

This clonotype occurred a few times. J is TRBJ2-6 and V is TRBV5-8, with 7 bases fitting TRBD1. The CDR3 sequence is 18 residues long. The V and J ends lost 4 bases and 0 bases, in that order; junction bases with no gene match: 10. Germline V gives CDR1 SGHTS, CDR2 YDEGEE. CDR3 amino acids: CASSLPGTDPSGANVLTF. CDR3 bases: TGTGCCAGCAGCCTCCCCGGGACAGACCCCTCTGGGGCCAACGTCCTGACTTTC.

This clonotype was seen repeatedly, ten times or more. The chain combines TRBV14 with TRBJ1-1; no reliable D call. CDR1 and CDR2 (germline): SGHDN, FVKESK. The CDR3 length is 16 residues. Trimming cost V 1 base and J 4 bases, with 16 bases left between them. DNA of the CDR3: TGTGCCAGCAGCCAAGTGGGTCGGGGTCTTAGCACTGAAGCTTTCTTT. Encoded protein: CASSQVGRGLSTEAFF.

This clonotype was recorded at least ten times. V and J are TRBV18 and TRBJ1-5; D is ambiguous. The length of the CDR3 is 18 residues. The germline V and J ends were trimmed by 3 bases and 3 bases, with 21 bases remaining between them. Germline V gives CDR1 KGHSH, CDR2 LQKENI. CDR3: CASSPSQRASGTNQPQHF. The CDR3 coding sequence is TGTGCCAGCTCACCTTCGCAGAGAGCCAGCGGCACCAATCAGCCCCAGCATTTT.

The gene calls are TRBV28 and TRBJ2-7, with 12 nucleotides matching TRBD1. CDR3 length equals 15 residues. From germline, CDR1 is MDHEN and CDR2 SYDVKM. J was trimmed by 6 bases and V by 1 base; bases with no gene match: 4. Written as DNA, the CDR3 is TGTGCCAGCAGTTTATTCGGGACAGGGGGCGGCGAGCAGTACTTC. It yields the protein CASSLFGTGGGEQYF.

This clonotype was found a few times. The chain carries TRBV12-3 or TRBV12-4 and TRBJ2-1, with TRBD2 identical over 7 bases. V lost 3 bases to trimming and J lost 3 bases; unmatched junction nucleotides: 8. The CDR3 runs 16 residues. DNA for the CDR3: TGTGCCAGCAGTTTTAACTCGGGACTACTCTACAATGAGCAGTTCTTC. Translation gives CASSFNSGLLYNEQFF.

This chain uses TRBV20-1 with TRBJ2-7, with 9 nucleotides matching TRBD2. The CDR3 has 14 residues. Germline CDR1 reads DFQATT; CDR2 reads SNEGSKA (reference sequence). The trim removed 7 bases at V and 6 bases at J, leaving 13 bases unmatched. CDR3 DNA: TGCAGTGAAGGGTCTAGCGGGATTCTTCCCGAGCAGTACTTC. Its protein is CSEGSSGILPEQYF.

This clonotype appeared a few times. The V gene is TRBV24-1, the J gene TRBJ2-3, with 12 bases that match TRBD1. Germline lookup yields CDR1 KGHDR and CDR2 SFDVKD. This CDR3 spans 16 amino acids. J lost 4 bases, V lost 4 bases, and 5 bases had no gene match. CDR3 protein: CATSDRGQGAADTQYF. CDR3 nucleotide sequence: TGTGCCACCAGTGACCGGGGACAGGGGGCCGCAGATACGCAGTATTTT.

The chain joins TRBV7-9 to TRBJ2-6; D is undetermined. The germline gives CDR1 SEHNR, CDR2 FQNEAQ (reference sequence). The CDR3 loop spans 15 amino acids. V lost 4 bases and J 1 base, leaving 8 bases between the germline ends. CDR3 DNA: TGTGCCAGCAGCTCGCGGAGATCTGGGGCCAACGTCCTGACTTTC. Amino acids: CASSSRRSGANVLTF.

There are a few counts of this clonotype. The J gene is TRBJ2-3, the V gene TRBV20-1; D unclear. V dropped 0 bases and J dropped 0 bases, with 13 bases sitting between them. This CDR3 has 16 residues. CDR1 and CDR2 from the germline V gene are DFQATT and SNEGSKA (reference sequence). The DNA for the CDR3 is TGCAGTGCTAGAGATGCGGCTAGATCTAGCACAGATACGCAGTATTTT. Translating it yields CSARDAARSSTDTQYF.

This clonotype was seen only a few times. This chain uses TRBV5-4 with TRBJ1-6; TRBD1 matches at 7 bases. V gave up 4 bases and J gave up 8 bases; unmatched junction bases: 3. The germline V gene encodes CDR1 SGHNT and CDR2 YYREEE (reference sequence). The CDR3 has 13 amino acids. In DNA form, the CDR3 reads TGTGCCAGCAGCCGAGACAGGGATTCACCCCTCCACTTT. It translates to CASSRDRDSPLHF.

This chain connects TRBV5-1 to TRBJ2-3; 7 bases are a match to TRBD2. The germline V gene has CDR1 SGHRS and CDR2 YFSETQ. Trimming cost V 5 bases and J 0 bases; bases outside gene matches: 6. CDR3 length: 15 residues. The chain's CDR3 is CASRRLAASTDTQYF. The CDR3 bases are TGCGCCAGCAGGCGACTAGCAGCTAGCACAGATACGCAGTATTTT. The whole variable domain, filled in from reference TRBV5-1 and TRBJ2-3, reads KAGVTQTPRYLIKTRGQQVTLSCSPISGHRSVSWYQQTPGQGLQFLFEYFSETQRNKGNFPGRFSGRQFSNSRSEMNVSTLELGDSALYLCASRRLAASTDTQYFGPGTRLTVL.

V and J are TRBV7-8 and TRBJ2-3; 8 bases fit TRBD2. V lost 4 bases, J lost 2 bases, and 5 bases stayed unmatched. The CDR3 extends over 15 amino acids. In germline, CDR1 is SGHVS, CDR2 FQNEAQ. The CDR3 nucleotides are TGTGCCAGCAGCTCAACTAGCGGCCTCACAGATACGCAGTATTTT. Encoded protein: CASSSTSGLTDTQYF.

The sample holds many counts of this clonotype. The chain uses TRBV18 and TRBJ1-2; a possible D gene is TRBD1 (5 bases). CDR1 is KGHSH, CDR2 LQKENI, per germline. The CDR3 has 14 residues. V shed 3 bases and J shed 2 bases, with 10 bases lying between them. The CDR3 DNA reads TGTGCCAGCTCACCCGCGGGGCAGAACTATGGCTACACCTTC. Encoded protein: CASSPAGQNYGYTF.

The V call is TRBV30, the J call TRBJ1-1; D is possibly TRBD1 (5 bases). Trimming removed 2 bases at V and 7 bases at J, with 11 bases between. The CDR3 extends over 12 amino acids. Germline V CDR1 and CDR2: GTSNPN, SVGIG (reference sequence). The CDR3 spells CAWSYPRGEAFF. The CDR3 DNA follows: TGTGCCTGGAGTTACCCGAGGGGTGAAGCTTTCTTT.

CDR3 loop: CASSIRLGSGANVLTF. CDR3 coding DNA: TGTGCCAGTAGTATACGACTCGGGTCTGGGGCCAACGTCCTGACTTTC. The chain joins TRBV19 to TRBJ2-6; D not certain. Trimming pared 2 bases from V and 1 base from J, leaving 9 bases between. The germline gives CDR1 LNHDA, CDR2 SQIVND (reference sequence). The CDR3 extends over 16 amino acids.

The chain carries TRBV7-3 and TRBJ2-1, with TRBD2 matching over 9 bases. This CDR3 region has 16 residues. Germline loops: CDR1 SGHTA, CDR2 FQGTGA. The ends lost 5 bases at V and 3 bases at J; junction bases unmatched: 8. The CDR3 loop is CASSREGSGSYNEQFF. For the CDR3, the DNA is TGTGCCAGCAGCCGCGAGGGTAGCGGGAGCTACAATGAGCAGTTCTTC.

At least ten counts were recorded for this clonotype. The CDR3 sequence is CASSSEPAGTGMWNEQFF. DNA for the CDR3: TGTGCCAGCAGCTCCGAGCCTGCGGGGACAGGGATGTGGAATGAGCAGTTCTTC. The chain has TRBV7-8 and TRBJ2-1, with 9 bases aligning to TRBD1. V trimming: 4 bases; J trimming: 7 bases; junction bases outside the gene matches: 17. Looked up from germline, CDR1 is SGHVS and CDR2 is FQNEAQ. The CDR3 contains 18 residues.

This clonotype was found a few times. V and J are TRBV3-1 and TRBJ2-5; 7 bases match TRBD2. CDR3 size: 14 residues. The V and J ends lost 5 bases and 5 bases, in that order; junction bases with no gene match: 8. Germline assignment: CDR1 LGHDT and CDR2 YNNKEL (reference sequence). The CDR3 here is CASSYYREVETQYF. The CDR3 nucleotides are TGTGCCAGCAGCTACTACCGGGAGGTGGAGACCCAGTACTTC.

The J gene is TRBJ2-7, the V gene TRBV10-3, with 13 bases identical to TRBD2. Germline CDR1 is ENHRY and CDR2 is SYGVKD. The CDR3 consists of 15 residues. Trimming cost V 2 bases and J 5 bases; bases outside gene matches: 3. The CDR3 spells CAISEKTSGRNEQYF. In DNA form, the CDR3 reads TGTGCCATCAGTGAGAAGACTAGCGGGAGGAACGAGCAGTACTTC.

This clonotype appeared a few times. CDR3 DNA sequence: TGCAGTGCTAGCGGATCCTACACCTACGAGCAGTACTTC. Residues: CSASGSYTYEQYF. The chain recombines TRBV20-1 with TRBJ2-7; no firm D call. Looked up from germline, CDR1 is DFQATT and CDR2 is SNEGSKA (reference sequence). V lost 3 bases to trimming and J lost 2 bases, with 11 bases between them. CDR3 length equals 13 residues.

This clonotype was observed many times. The chain links TRBV18 to TRBJ2-3; unclear D gene. This CDR3 spans 11 amino acids. Trimming shortened V by 8 bases and J by 2 bases, and 5 bases separated the two germline ends. From germline, CDR1 is KGHSH and CDR2 LQKENI. This CDR3 is CASSSTDTQYF. The CDR3 region has the DNA TGTGCCAGCAGCTCCACAGATACGCAGTATTTT.